One sample yielded the 31 T cell receptor beta chains listed below, sequenced in a study of blood T cell repertoires in COVID-19. Sequencing was performed with immunoSEQ multiplex PCR; in TCRdb, only in-frame clones are kept and a portion is missing. The sample has under 95,000 clones; roughly four fifths are singletons. Sequencing input: peripheral blood. These receptors originate from a woman of 80 years or more with acute or convalescent COVID-19.

The chain employs TRBV3-1 (or the pseudogene TRBV3-2) and TRBJ1-3; 10 bases are shared with TRBD1. The germline gives CDR1 LGHDT, CDR2 YNNKEL (reference sequence). The V gene end was trimmed by 1 base and the J gene end by 11 bases; junction bases not matched to a gene: 5. The length of the CDR3 is 14 residues. CDR3: CASSQVNGTGAIYF. In nucleotides, the CDR3 is TGTGCCAGCAGCCAAGTGAATGGGACAGGGGCCATATATTTT.

V is TRBV6-5 and J is TRBJ1-2, with D possibly TRBD1 on 5 matching bases. Trimming took 6 bases from V and 6 from J, leaving 8 bases between them. The germline V gene encodes CDR1 MNHEY and CDR2 SVGAGI. CDR3 length equals 11 residues. CDR3 sequence reads: CASSQGDGYTF. The CDR3 bases are TGTGCCAGCAGCCAAGGGGATGGCTACACCTTC.

V gene TRBV6-1 combines with J gene TRBJ2-1, with D possibly being TRBD1 (7 bases). This CDR3 has 16 residues. The V end lost 2 bases, the J end lost 10 bases, and 21 bases lay between the germline ends. Germline values: CDR1 MNHNS, CDR2 SASEGT. Here the CDR3 DNA reads TGTGCCAGCAGTGAAAGGGTCGGGGACCAGGGGGGAGAGCAGTTCTTC. As protein: CASSERVGDQGGEQFF.

The CDR3 DNA reads TGTGCCAGCACCGATACATCGAAAGAGACCCAGTACTTC. Translating gives CASTDTSKETQYF. The chain is built from TRBV7-9 and TRBJ2-5, with D unresolved. The CDR3 length is 13 residues. V was clipped by 7 bases and J by 3 bases, with 12 bases between them. CDR1 is SEHNR and CDR2 is FQNEAQ in the germline V gene (reference sequence).

The chain employs TRBV28 and TRBJ2-7, with a tentative D call TRBD2 (6 bases). Germline V gene sequence: CDR1 MDHEN, CDR2 SYDVKM. The CDR3 runs 17 residues. The V end was cut by 2 bases, the J end by 2 bases, with 19 bases between. The CDR3 nucleotides are TGTGCCAGCAGTTTAACACCGGGGCGGGGAGGCCCCTACGAGCAGTACTTC. The encoded protein is CASSLTPGRGGPYEQYF.

The count of this clone is one. The gene calls are TRBV11-2 and TRBJ2-7; D unclear. Germline V gives CDR1 SGHAT, CDR2 FQNNGV. Trimming removed 0 bases from V and 5 bases from J, with 11 bases in between. This CDR3 is 14 amino acids long. The CDR3 DNA reads TGTGCCAGCAGCTTAGATCGGGTTTTCGACGAGCAGTACTTC. Translation: CASSLDRVFDEQYF.

The J gene is TRBJ1-2, the V gene TRBV14; maybe TRBD1 (5 bases). Trimming removed 0 bases from V and 4 bases from J, with 12 bases in between. This CDR3 has 15 amino acids. CDR1 SGHDN and CDR2 FVKESK come from the germline V gene. The CDR3 spells CASSQEGPRGYGYTF. The DNA of the CDR3 is TGTGCCAGCAGCCAAGAAGGTCCAAGGGGCTATGGCTACACCTTC.

The sample holds a few counts of this clone. The V gene is TRBV20-1, the J gene TRBJ1-2; D is possibly TRBD1 (5 bases). Germline CDR1 DFQATT, CDR2 SNEGSKA (reference sequence). The CDR3 totals 11 residues. Trimming stripped 4 bases from V and 8 bases from J, with 11 bases between. The chain's CDR3 is CSAMAGPGYTF. CDR3 bases: TGCAGTGCTATGGCAGGGCCAGGCTACACCTTC.

The chain links TRBV19 to TRBJ1-2, with no clear D. Germline V gives CDR1 LNHDA, CDR2 SQIVND (reference sequence). This CDR3 spans 17 amino acids. With 2 bases removed from V and 4 bases from J, the gap between germline ends came to 20 bases. DNA for the CDR3: TGTGCCAGTAGTATATCTGGTTCCGGTCCAGGCCGCTATGGCTACACCTTC. This translates into CASSISGSGPGRYGYTF.

V is TRBV2 and J is TRBJ2-2; 9 bases line up with TRBD2. V shed 4 bases and J 7 bases; nucleotides not matched to a gene: 4. Germline CDR1 is SNHLY and CDR2 is FYNNEI. This CDR3 comprises 14 residues. CDR3 in amino acids: CASSARLADGELFF. CDR3 DNA: TGTGCCAGCAGTGCCCGACTAGCGGACGGGGAGCTGTTTTTT.

This sequence joins TRBV19 and TRBJ1-1; 7 bases align to TRBD1. The ends lost 5 bases at V and 3 bases at J; junction bases unmatched: 3. Germline V gene data show CDR1 as LNHDA and CDR2 as SQIVND (reference sequence). CDR3 size: 13 residues. The DNA of the CDR3 is TGTGCCAGTAGTTCTCAGGGGGACACTGAAGCTTTCTTT. Translation: CASSSQGDTEAFF.

The genes are TRBV13 and TRBJ1-4; TRBD1 is a possible D gene (5 bases). The CDR3 covers 16 residues. Per germline, CDR1 PRHDT and CDR2 FYEKMQ (reference sequence). V gave up 0 bases and J gave up 2 bases, with 10 bases separating them. The CDR3 DNA is TGTGCCAGCAGCTTAGGGTCAGGGTCCACTAATGAAAAACTGTTTTTT. It is translated as CASSLGSGSTNEKLFF.

The V and J genes are TRBV21-1 and TRBJ2-2; the D segment call TRBD1 is taken from the table without a DNA check. TRBV21-1 is shown as a pseudogene. This CDR3 comprises 17 residues. The CDR3 nucleotides are TGTGCCAGCAGCCAACAGGGATTGGACAGGCCTACCGGGGAGCTGTTTTTT. This sequence encodes CASSQQGLDRPTGELFF.

This chain joins TRBV19 and TRBJ2-7, with TRBD2 matching over 11 bases. Germline V gene lookup returns CDR1 LNHDA and CDR2 SQIVND (reference sequence). The CDR3 totals 15 residues. V gave up 5 bases and J gave up 11 bases; unmatched junction bases: 14. Here the CDR3 DNA reads TGTGCCAGTAGTGGTTCCGGGACTAGCGGCCTTAAGAAGTACTTC. It yields the protein CASSGSGTSGLKKYF.

This clone was detected only once. The rearrangement links TRBV9 to TRBJ1-1; possible D gene TRBD1, 5 bases. Trimming removed 3 bases from V and 4 bases from J, with 16 bases in between. This CDR3 is built from 15 residues. Per the germline V gene, CDR1 is SGDLS and CDR2 is YYNGEE. The CDR3 nucleotides read TGTGCCAGCAGCGCACGGGGGTCGGGGACCACTGAAGCTTTCTTT. As protein: CASSARGSGTTEAFF.

There are a few counts of this clone. The V and J genes are TRBV5-1 and TRBJ2-3, with D maybe TRBD2 (6 bases). The CDR3 is 15 amino acids. V was pared by 1 base and J by 4 bases, with 13 bases between. CDR1 SGHRS and CDR2 YFSETQ come from the germline V gene. This CDR3 reads CASSLSPREADTQYF. The CDR3 DNA sequence: TGCGCCAGCAGCTTGTCCCCCAGGGAGGCAGATACGCAGTATTTT.

This clone was detected once. This rearrangement joins TRBV18 to TRBJ2-6; the match to TRBD1 covers 7 bases. There are 20 residues in the CDR3. Losses at the gene ends were 1 base for V and 1 base for J; bases not matched to a gene: 13. Looked up from germline, CDR1 is KGHSH and CDR2 is LQKENI. CDR3 in DNA: TGTGCCAGCTCACCACTAGGTATCGGACAGGCCAATTCTGGGGCCAACGTCCTGACTTTC. This translates into CASSPLGIGQANSGANVLTF.

The rearrangement links TRBV14 to TRBJ1-1; TRBD1 matches 9 bases. CDR1 and CDR2 (germline): SGHDN, FVKESK. V lost 3 bases and J lost 5; bases outside the gene matches: 7. The CDR3 has 15 residues. Written as DNA, the CDR3 is TGTGCCAGCAGCCACGACAGGGGGGTCCGAACTGAAGCTTTCTTT. This sequence encodes CASSHDRGVRTEAFF.

V gene TRBV2 combines with J gene TRBJ1-2, with a weak D call TRBD1 (6 bases). Per germline, CDR1 SNHLY and CDR2 FYNNEI. Trimming took 5 bases from V and 6 from J, leaving 16 bases between them. There are 14 residues in the CDR3. The CDR3 reads CASSPDRRWDGYTF. The DNA of the CDR3 is TGTGCCAGCAGTCCCGACAGGAGATGGGATGGCTACACCTTC. Full variable domain (rest looked up from reference TRBV2 and TRBJ1-2): EPEVTQTPSHQVTQMGQEVILRCVPISNHLYFYWYRQILGQKVEFLVSFYNNEISEKSEIFDDQFSVERPDGSNFTLKIRSTKLEDSAMYFCASSPDRRWDGYTFGSGTRLTVV.

This clone was recorded only once. The chain carries TRBV5-1 and TRBJ1-1; 10 positions match TRBD1. J gave up 6 bases and V 4 bases, and 9 bases lay outside the gene matches. The V gene's germline CDR1 is SGHRS and CDR2 YFSETQ. This CDR3 comprises 15 residues. The CDR3 here is CASSPRQGATAEAFF. The CDR3 nucleotides read TGCGCCAGCAGCCCCCGACAGGGGGCGACGGCTGAAGCTTTCTTT.

The rearrangement links TRBV6-6 to TRBJ1-2, with TRBD1 identical over 8 bases. This CDR3 contains 15 residues. Per the germline V gene, CDR1 is MNHNY and CDR2 is SVGAGI (reference sequence). The trim removed 6 bases at V and 5 bases at J, leaving 11 bases unmatched. Here the CDR3 DNA reads TGTGCCAGCAGACCCCCTCGCGACAGGGGTTATGGCTACACCTTC. This translates into CASRPPRDRGYGYTF.

This clone was seen once. The V gene is TRBV28, the J gene TRBJ1-5, with a weak D call TRBD1 (6 bases). The germline V gene has CDR1 MDHEN and CDR2 SYDVKM. V lost 7 bases to trimming and J lost 4 bases, with 17 bases between them. CDR3 length: 15 residues. The DNA for the CDR3 is TGTGCCAGCACCCCATTAGGACAGACTAATCAGCCCCAGCATTTT. As protein: CASTPLGQTNQPQHF. Full variable domain (missing parts from reference TRBV28 and TRBJ1-5): DVKVTQSSRYLVKRTGEKVFLECVQDMDHENMFWYRQDPGLGLRLIYFSYDVKMKEKGDIPEGYSVSREKKERFSLILESASTNQTSMYLCASTPLGQTNQPQHFGDGTRLSIL.

The chain is built from TRBV11-2 and TRBJ1-6; 9 bases align to TRBD1. The CDR3 runs 16 residues. Germline V gene lookup returns CDR1 SGHAT and CDR2 FQNNGV. J lost 13 bases, V lost 4 bases, and 14 bases had no gene match. CDR3 protein: CASSSYPGTGFLPLHF. CDR3 DNA sequence: TGTGCCAGCAGCTCCTACCCCGGGACAGGGTTTTTGCCCCTCCACTTT.

V is TRBV15 and J is TRBJ2-7; 8 positions agree with TRBD1. CDR1 LNHNV and CDR2 YYDKDF come from the germline V gene (reference sequence). This CDR3 is 13 amino acids long. Trimming removed 5 bases from V and 3 bases from J; junction bases left unmatched: 3. CDR3 region: CATSGDRHYEQYF. CDR3 DNA sequence: TGTGCCACCAGCGGGGACAGGCACTACGAGCAGTACTTC.

The rearrangement uses TRBV7-6 and TRBJ1-6, with D unclear. Per germline, CDR1 SGHVS and CDR2 FNYEAQ. The CDR3 loop spans 12 amino acids. The V and J ends lost 4 bases and 8 bases respectively, with 6 bases between them. The CDR3 coding sequence is TGTGCCAGCAGCTCCCCAGATTCACCCCTCCACTTT. Its translation: CASSSPDSPLHF.

The chain joins TRBV6-1 to TRBJ2-3; D is ambiguous. The germline gives CDR1 MNHNS, CDR2 SASEGT. Trimming pared 1 base from V and 1 base from J, leaving 12 bases between. The length of the CDR3 is 16 residues. CDR3 amino acids: CASSEGSGPGTDTQYF. In DNA form, the CDR3 reads TGTGCCAGCAGTGAAGGTTCGGGTCCCGGCACAGATACGCAGTATTTT.

This clone was seen a few times. The chain couples TRBV28 to TRBJ1-4, with D perhaps matching TRBD1 (6 bases). Trimming took off 6 bases at V and 0 bases at J, with 8 bases between the two ends. CDR3 length equals 14 residues. The germline V gene has CDR1 MDHEN and CDR2 SYDVKM. This CDR3 reads CASRQGSTNEKLFF. CDR3 nucleotide sequence: TGTGCCAGCAGACAGGGTTCAACTAATGAAAAACTGTTTTTT. Filled out from reference TRBV28 and TRBJ1-4, the complete variable domain reads DVKVTQSSRYLVKRTGEKVFLECVQDMDHENMFWYRQDPGLGLRLIYFSYDVKMKEKGDIPEGYSVSREKKERFSLILESASTNQTSMYLCASRQGSTNEKLFFGSGTQLSVL.

CDR3 in DNA: TGTGCCAGCGGCCCGGGACAGTCAACCTATGGCTACACCTTC. This translates into CASGPGQSTYGYTF. This rearrangement joins TRBV7-9 to TRBJ1-2, with 7 bases identical to TRBD1. CDR1 and CDR2 from the germline V gene are SEHNR and FQNEAQ (reference sequence). V shed 8 bases, J shed 4 bases, and the junction held 10 bases outside the gene matches. CDR3 size: 14 residues.

There are a few counts of this clone. V is TRBV12-3 or TRBV12-4 and J is TRBJ1-6; no firm D call. V was clipped by 5 bases and J by 10 bases, with 12 bases between them. CDR3 length: 13 amino acids. The CDR3 region has the DNA TGTGCCAGCAGTAAGGACTTTACCTCACCCCTCCACTTT. It is translated as CASSKDFTSPLHF.

This chain joins TRBV9 and TRBJ2-6; no reliable D call. Germline V gene data show CDR1 as SGDLS and CDR2 as YYNGEE. The CDR3 loop spans 14 amino acids. The V end was cut by 3 bases, the J end by 1 base, with 5 bases between. The CDR3 DNA sequence: TGTGCCAGCAGCGCTCCTTCTGGGGCCAACGTCCTGACTTTC. Translated: CASSAPSGANVLTF.

The chain uses TRBV6-6 and TRBJ1-2; 9 bases are a match to TRBD1. This CDR3 is built from 17 residues. Germline values: CDR1 MNHNY, CDR2 SVGAGI (reference sequence). Unmatched junction bases numbered 17, after V lost 5 bases and J lost 7 bases. CDR3 amino acids: CASSPGGQGPVLFGYTF. The CDR3 DNA is TGTGCCAGCAGTCCCGGAGGACAGGGGCCCGTTCTTTTTGGCTACACCTTC.